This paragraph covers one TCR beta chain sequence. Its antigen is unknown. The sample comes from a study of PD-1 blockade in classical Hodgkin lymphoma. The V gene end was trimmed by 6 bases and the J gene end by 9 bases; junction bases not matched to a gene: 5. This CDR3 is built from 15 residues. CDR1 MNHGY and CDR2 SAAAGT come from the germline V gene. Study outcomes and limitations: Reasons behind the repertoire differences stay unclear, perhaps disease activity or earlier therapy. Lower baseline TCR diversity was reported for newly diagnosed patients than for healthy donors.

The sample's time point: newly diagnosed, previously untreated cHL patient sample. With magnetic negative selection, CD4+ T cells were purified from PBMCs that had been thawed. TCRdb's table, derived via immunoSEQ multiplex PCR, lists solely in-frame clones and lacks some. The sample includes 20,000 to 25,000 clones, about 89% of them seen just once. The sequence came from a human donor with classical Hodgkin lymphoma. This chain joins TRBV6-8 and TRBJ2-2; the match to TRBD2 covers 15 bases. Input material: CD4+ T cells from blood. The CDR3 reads CASSRTSGGARELFF. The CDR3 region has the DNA TGTGCCAGCAGCAGGACTAGCGGGGGGGCCAGGGAGCTGTTTTTT.